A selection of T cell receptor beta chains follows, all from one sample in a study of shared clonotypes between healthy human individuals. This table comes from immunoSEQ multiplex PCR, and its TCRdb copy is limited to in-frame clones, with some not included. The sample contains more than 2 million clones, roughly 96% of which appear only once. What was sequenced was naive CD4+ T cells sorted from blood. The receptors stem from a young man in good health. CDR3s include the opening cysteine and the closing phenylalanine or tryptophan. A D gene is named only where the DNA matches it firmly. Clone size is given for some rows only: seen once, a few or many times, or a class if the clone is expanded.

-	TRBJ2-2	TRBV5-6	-	CASSLPDPTGELFF	TGTGCCAGCAGCTTGCCCGACCCCACCGGGGAGCTGTTTTTT
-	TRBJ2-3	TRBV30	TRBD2	CAWRTSGSTDTQYF	TGTGCCTGGCGGACTAGCGGTAGCACAGATACGCAGTATTTT
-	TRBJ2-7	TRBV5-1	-	CASSSYRAYEQYF	TGCGCCAGCAGTTCCTACAGGGCTTACGAGCAGTACTTC
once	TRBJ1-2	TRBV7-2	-	CASSLSGGYGYTF	TGTGCCAGCAGCTTATCCGGGGGCTATGGCTACACCTTC
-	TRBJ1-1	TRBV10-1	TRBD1	CASSWGQGTSEAFF	TGCGCCAGCAGTTGGGGACAGGGAACGTCTGAAGCTTTCTTT
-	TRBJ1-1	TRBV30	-	CAWNRQSNTEAFF	TGTGCCTGGAACCGACAGTCGAACACTGAAGCTTTCTTT
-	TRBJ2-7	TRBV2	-	CASSEARGTEQYF	TGTGCCAGCAGTGAAGCTAGAGGTACTGAGCAGTACTTC
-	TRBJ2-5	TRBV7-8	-	CASSLGYRMGLLETQYF	TGTGCCAGCAGCTTAGGGTACAGGATGGGATTACTAGAGACCCAGTACTTC
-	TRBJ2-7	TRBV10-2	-	CASSEAGSYEQYF	TGCGCCAGCAGTGAAGCGGGCTCCTACGAGCAGTACTTC
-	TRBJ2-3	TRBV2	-	CASRPLSDTQYF	TGTGCCAGCCGGCCGCTTTCAGATACGCAGTATTTT
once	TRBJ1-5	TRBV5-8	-	CASSPGRKTGQPQHF	TGTGCCAGCAGCCCGGGACGGAAAACGGGACAGCCCCAGCATTTT
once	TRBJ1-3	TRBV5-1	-	CASSLAPRAHSGNTIYF	TGCGCCAGCAGCTTGGCCCCCAGGGCCCACTCTGGAAACACCATATATTTT
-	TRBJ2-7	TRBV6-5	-	CASARSYEQYF	TGTGCCAGCGCCCGGTCCTACGAGCAGTACTTC
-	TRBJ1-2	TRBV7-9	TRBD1	CASSPTGQGMNYGYTF	TGTGCCAGCAGCCCAACTGGACAGGGGATGAACTATGGCTACACCTTC
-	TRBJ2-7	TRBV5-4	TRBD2	CASSLGGLAGSYEQYF	TGTGCCAGCAGCCTGGGGGGACTAGCGGGATCTTACGAGCAGTACTTC
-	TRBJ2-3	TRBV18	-	CASSLGVTDTQYF	TGTGCCAGCTCACTCGGGGTCACAGATACGCAGTATTTT
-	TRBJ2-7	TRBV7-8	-	CASSLTGPSYEQYF	TGTGCCAGCAGCTTAACAGGGCCCTCCTACGAGCAGTACTTC
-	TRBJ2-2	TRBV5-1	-	CASSLETADTGELFF	TGCGCCAGCAGCTTAGAAACTGCTGACACCGGGGAGCTGTTTTTT
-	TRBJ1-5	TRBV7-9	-	CASSLGNSNQPQHF	TGTGCCAGCAGCTTGGGTAACAGCAATCAGCCCCAGCATTTT
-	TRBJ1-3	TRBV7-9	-	CASSLSGSSGNTIYF	TGTGCCAGCAGCTTAAGCGGGAGCTCTGGAAACACCATATATTTT
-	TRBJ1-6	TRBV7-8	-	CASGPYNSPLHF	TGTGCCAGCGGACCCTATAATTCACCCCTCCACTTT
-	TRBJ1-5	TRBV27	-	CASRGGSNQPQHF	TGTGCCAGCAGAGGGGGTAGCAATCAGCCCCAGCATTTT
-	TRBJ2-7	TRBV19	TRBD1	CASSMRDRYIGQYF	TGTGCCAGTAGTATGCGGGACAGGTACATCGGGCAGTACTTC
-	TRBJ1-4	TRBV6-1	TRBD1	CASSERGLRWIPNNNEKLFF	TGTGCCAGCAGTGAGAGGGGGCTCAGGTGGATTCCAAACAACAATGAAAAACTGTTTTTT
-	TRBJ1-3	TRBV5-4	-	CASSLPVPGASGNTIYF	TGTGCCAGCAGCTTGCCAGTCCCCGGGGCCTCTGGAAACACCATATATTTT
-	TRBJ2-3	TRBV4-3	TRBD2	CASSPTLTSGSPDTQYF	TGCGCCAGCAGCCCTACACTGACTAGCGGGAGCCCAGATACGCAGTATTTT
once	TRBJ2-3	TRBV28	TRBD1	CASSSPPGTGGQDTQYF	TGTGCCAGCAGTTCACCCCCGGGGACAGGGGGACAAGATACGCAGTATTTT
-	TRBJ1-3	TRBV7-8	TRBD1	CASSLAFRDRWQGNTIYF	TGTGCCAGCAGCTTAGCTTTCCGGGACAGGTGGCAGGGAAACACCATATATTTT
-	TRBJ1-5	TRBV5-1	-	CASSEGDNQPQHF	TGCGCCAGCAGCGAAGGGGACAATCAGCCCCAGCATTTT
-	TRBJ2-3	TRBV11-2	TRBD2	CASNLRLAGSTDTQYF	TGTGCCAGCAATCTCAGACTAGCGGGGAGCACAGATACGCAGTATTTT
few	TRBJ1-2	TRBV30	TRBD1	CAWSVLRTGRYGYTF	TGTGCCTGGAGTGTACTAAGGACAGGGCGCTATGGCTACACCTTC
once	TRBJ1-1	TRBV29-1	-	CSVGLGGADTEAFF	TGCAGCGTTGGCCTCGGGGGGGCCGACACTGAAGCTTTCTTT
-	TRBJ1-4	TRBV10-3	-	CAISAGPATNEKLFF	TGTGCCATCAGTGCCGGGCCCGCAACTAATGAAAAACTGTTTTTT
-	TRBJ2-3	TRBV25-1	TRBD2	CASSENKGGRTDTQYF	TGTGCCAGCAGTGAAAATAAGGGAGGGCGCACAGATACGCAGTATTTT
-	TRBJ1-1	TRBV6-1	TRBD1	CASSDPDRRSTEAFF	TGTGCCAGCAGTGACCCGGACAGGAGGTCCACTGAAGCTTTCTTT
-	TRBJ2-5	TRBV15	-	CATSRETSVSETQYF	TGTGCCACCAGCAGAGAGACTAGTGTGAGCGAGACCCAGTACTTC
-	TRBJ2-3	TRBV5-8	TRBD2	CASSLELTSGGTDTQYF	TGTGCCAGCAGCTTGGAGCTGACTAGCGGGGGCACAGATACGCAGTATTTT
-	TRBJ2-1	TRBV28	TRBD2	CASRERGGPYNEQFF	TGTGCCAGCAGGGAGCGGGGGGGCCCCTACAATGAGCAGTTCTTC
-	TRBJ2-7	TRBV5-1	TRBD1	CASSLPSGTGGGEQYF	TGCGCCAGCAGCTTGCCCTCCGGGACAGGGGGCGGCGAGCAGTACTTC
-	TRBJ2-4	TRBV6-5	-	CASSYSSTQNIQYF	TGTGCCAGCAGTTACTCGTCCACTCAAAACATTCAGTACTTC
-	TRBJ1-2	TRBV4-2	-	CASSQARINYGYTF	TGTGCCAGCAGCCAAGCTCGAATTAACTATGGCTACACCTTC
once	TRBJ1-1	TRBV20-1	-	CSASQGPEAFF	TGCAGTGCTAGTCAGGGACCTGAAGCTTTCTTT
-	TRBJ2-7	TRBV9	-	CASSPSDGVRSYEQYF	TGTGCCAGCAGCCCTAGCGATGGGGTCAGATCCTACGAGCAGTACTTC
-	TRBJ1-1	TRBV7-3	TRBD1	CASSASGTANTEAFF	TGTGCCAGCAGCGCATCCGGGACAGCGAACACTGAAGCTTTCTTT
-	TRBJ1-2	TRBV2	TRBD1	CASRRQGFPNYGYTF	TGTGCCAGCAGAAGACAGGGATTCCCTAACTATGGCTACACCTTC
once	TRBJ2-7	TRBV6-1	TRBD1	CASTVTGTGDYEQYF	TGTGCCAGCACCGTAACGGGGACAGGGGACTACGAGCAGTACTTC
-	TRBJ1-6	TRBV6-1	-	CASSGAYNSPLHF	TGTGCCAGCAGTGGGGCCTATAATTCACCCCTCCACTTT
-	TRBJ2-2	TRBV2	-	CASSPSGAGELFF	TGTGCCAGCAGCCCGTCGGGGGCCGGGGAGCTGTTTTTT
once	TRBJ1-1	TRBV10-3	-	CAISESGSRTEAFF	TGTGCCATCAGTGAATCCGGGTCGAGAACTGAAGCTTTCTTT
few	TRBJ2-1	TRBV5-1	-	CASSSLKDDEQFF	TGCGCCAGCAGCTCCCTAAAAGACGATGAGCAGTTCTTC
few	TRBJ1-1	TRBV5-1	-	CASSPSLQPSSEAFF	TGCGCCAGCAGCCCCTCGCTACAGCCGTCGTCTGAAGCTTTCTTT
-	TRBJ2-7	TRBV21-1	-	CASSPEPVGAIYEQYF	TGTGCCAGCAGCCCCGAGCCGGTGGGGGCGATTTACGAGCAGTACTTC
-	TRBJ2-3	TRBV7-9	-	CASSRTGGADTQYF	TGTGCCAGCAGTCGTACCGGGGGCGCAGATACGCAGTATTTT
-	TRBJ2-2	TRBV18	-	CASSPQSSGELFF	TGTGCCAGCTCACCACAATCCTCCGGGGAGCTGTTTTTT
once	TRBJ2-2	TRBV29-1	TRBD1	CSVGPGQTNTGELFF	TGCAGCGTTGGTCCGGGACAGACGAACACCGGGGAGCTGTTTTTT
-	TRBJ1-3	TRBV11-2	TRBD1	CASSPDRGSGNTIYF	TGTGCCAGCAGCCCAGACAGGGGTAGCGGAAACACCATATATTTT
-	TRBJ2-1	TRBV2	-	CASSVTRLGNEQFF	TGTGCCAGCAGTGTGACTAGACTAGGCAATGAGCAGTTCTTC
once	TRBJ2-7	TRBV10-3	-	CAIRGDYEQYF	TGTGCCATCAGGGGAGACTACGAGCAGTACTTC
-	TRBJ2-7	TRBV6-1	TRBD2	CASRGEGSSYEQYF	TGTGCCAGCAGGGGGGAGGGAAGCTCCTACGAGCAGTACTTC